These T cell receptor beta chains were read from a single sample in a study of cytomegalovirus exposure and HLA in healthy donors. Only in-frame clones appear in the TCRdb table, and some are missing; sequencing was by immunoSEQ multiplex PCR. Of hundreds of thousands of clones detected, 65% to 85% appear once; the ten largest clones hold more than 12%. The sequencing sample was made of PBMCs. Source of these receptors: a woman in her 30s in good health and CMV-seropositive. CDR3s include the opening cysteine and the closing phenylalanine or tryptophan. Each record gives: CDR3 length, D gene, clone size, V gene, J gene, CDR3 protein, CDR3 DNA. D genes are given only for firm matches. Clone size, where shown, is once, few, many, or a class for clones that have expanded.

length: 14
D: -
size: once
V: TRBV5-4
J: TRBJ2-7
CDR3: CASSSAVRTKEQYF
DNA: TGTGCCAGCAGCTCGGCCGTGAGGACAAAAGAGCAGTACTTC

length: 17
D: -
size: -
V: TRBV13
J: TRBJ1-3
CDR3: CASSFYVVGASGNTIYF
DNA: TGTGCCAGCAGCTTTTACGTTGTTGGGGCAAGTGGAAACACCATATATTTT

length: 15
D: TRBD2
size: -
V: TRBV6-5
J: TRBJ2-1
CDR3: CASSYGRATYNEQFF
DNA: TGTGCCAGCAGTTACGGGAGGGCCACCTACAATGAGCAGTTCTTC

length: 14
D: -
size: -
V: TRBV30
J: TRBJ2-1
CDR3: CAWSPGGTYNEQFF
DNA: TGTGCCTGGAGTCCTGGGGGTACCTACAATGAGCAGTTCTTC

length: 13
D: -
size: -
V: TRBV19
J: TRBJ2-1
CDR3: CASSMRPTNEQFF
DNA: TGTGCCAGTAGTATGAGGCCGACCAATGAGCAGTTCTTC

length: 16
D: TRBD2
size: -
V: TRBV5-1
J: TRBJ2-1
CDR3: CASSLTGLAGSNEQFF
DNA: TGCGCCAGCAGCCTCACGGGACTAGCGGGAAGCAATGAGCAGTTCTTC

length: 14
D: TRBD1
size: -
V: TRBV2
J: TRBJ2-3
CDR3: CASSAQGDTDTQYF
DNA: TGTGCCAGCAGTGCGCAGGGGGACACAGATACGCAGTATTTT

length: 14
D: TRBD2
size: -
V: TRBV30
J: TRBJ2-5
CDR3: CAWGLAGAQETQYF
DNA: TGTGCCTGGGGTCTAGCGGGGGCGCAAGAGACCCAGTACTTC

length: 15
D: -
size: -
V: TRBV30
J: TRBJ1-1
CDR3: CAWSVRARRTTEAFF
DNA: TGTGCCTGGAGTGTACGGGCCCGGAGGACCACTGAAGCTTTCTTT

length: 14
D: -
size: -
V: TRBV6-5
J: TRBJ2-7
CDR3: CASTPSGYNVEQYF
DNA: TGTGCCAGCACTCCGTCAGGGTATAACGTCGAGCAGTACTTC

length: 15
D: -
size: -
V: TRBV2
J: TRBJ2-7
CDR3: CASSPLDRLSYEQYF
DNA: TGTGCCAGCAGTCCGCTTGACAGGTTATCCTACGAGCAGTACTTC

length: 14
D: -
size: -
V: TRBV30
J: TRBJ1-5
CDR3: CAWSAYVGNQPQHF
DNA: TGTGCCTGGAGTGCTTACGTGGGTAATCAGCCCCAGCATTTT

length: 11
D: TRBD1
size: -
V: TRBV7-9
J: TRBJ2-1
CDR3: CASGTGPEQFF
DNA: TGTGCCAGCGGGACAGGTCCTGAGCAGTTCTTC

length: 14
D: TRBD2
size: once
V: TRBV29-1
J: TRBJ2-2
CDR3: CSVDAGVGTGELFF
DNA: TGCAGCGTTGATGCGGGAGTTGGCACCGGGGAGCTGTTTTTT

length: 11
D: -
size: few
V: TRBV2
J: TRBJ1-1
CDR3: CASRYDTEAFF
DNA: TGTGCCAGCAGGTACGACACTGAAGCTTTCTTT

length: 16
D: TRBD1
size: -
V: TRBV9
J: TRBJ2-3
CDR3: CASSVVGGQGTDTQYF
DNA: TGTGCCAGCAGCGTAGTAGGGGGACAGGGCACAGATACGCAGTATTTT

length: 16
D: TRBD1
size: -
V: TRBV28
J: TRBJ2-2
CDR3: CASRQGTAKRAGELFF
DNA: TGTGCCAGCAGGCAGGGGACAGCTAAACGGGCCGGGGAGCTGTTTTTT

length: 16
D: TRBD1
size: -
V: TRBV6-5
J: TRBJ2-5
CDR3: CASSYDRASMRETQYF
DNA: TGTGCCAGCAGTTACGACAGGGCGTCCATGAGAGAGACCCAGTACTTC

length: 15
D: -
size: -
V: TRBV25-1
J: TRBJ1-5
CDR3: CASSEEGSLDQPQHF
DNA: TGTGCCAGCAGTGAAGAAGGCAGTCTAGATCAGCCCCAGCATTTT

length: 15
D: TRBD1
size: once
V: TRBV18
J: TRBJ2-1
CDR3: CASSPPGQGAFGQFF
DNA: TGTGCCAGCTCGCCCCCGGGACAGGGGGCTTTTGGGCAGTTCTTC

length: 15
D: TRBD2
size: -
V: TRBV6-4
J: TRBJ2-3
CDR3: CASSETSGGTDTQYF
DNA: TGTGCCAGCAGTGAAACTAGCGGGGGCACAGATACGCAGTATTTT

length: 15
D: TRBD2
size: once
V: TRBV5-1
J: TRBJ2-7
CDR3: CASRWLSGSSYEQYF
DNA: TGCGCCAGCAGATGGCTTAGCGGGAGCTCCTACGAGCAGTACTTC

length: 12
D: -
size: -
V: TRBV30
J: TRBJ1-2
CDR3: CAQSGGNYGYTF
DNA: TGTGCCCAATCTGGGGGTAACTATGGCTACACCTTC

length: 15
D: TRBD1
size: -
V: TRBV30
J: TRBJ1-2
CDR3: CAWSVQGTGGRGYTF
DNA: TGTGCCTGGAGTGTACAGGGGACAGGGGGCCGTGGCTACACCTTC

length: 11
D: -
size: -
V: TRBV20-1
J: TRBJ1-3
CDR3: CSARDGTTIYF
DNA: TGCAGTGCTAGAGACGGGACCACCATATATTTT

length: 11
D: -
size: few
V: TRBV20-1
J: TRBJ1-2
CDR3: CSAVGALGYTF
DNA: TGCAGTGCTGTAGGTGCCCTTGGCTACACCTTC

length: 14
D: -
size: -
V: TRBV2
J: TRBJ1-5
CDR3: CASKTGGASQPQHF
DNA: TGTGCCAGCAAGACTGGGGGGGCTAGCCAGCCCCAGCATTTT

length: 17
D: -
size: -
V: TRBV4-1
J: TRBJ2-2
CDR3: CASSQVRGKSNTGELFF
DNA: TGCGCCAGCAGCCAAGTAAGAGGGAAAAGTAACACCGGGGAGCTGTTTTTT

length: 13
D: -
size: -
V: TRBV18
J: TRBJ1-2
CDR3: CASSPREHYGYTF
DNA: TGTGCCAGCTCACCACGGGAACACTATGGCTACACCTTC